This TCR beta chain is drawn from a study of glioma-infiltrating T cells after dendritic cell vaccination. The sample's time point: after dendritic cell vaccination, including at tumor progression/relapse. Clones were sequenced by immunoSEQ multiplex PCR, and TCRdb holds only the in-frame ones, with some missing. The sample yields around 25,000 clones, roughly 91% seen once. V dropped 5 bases and J dropped 8 bases, with 19 bases sitting between them. This CDR3 has 15 amino acids. Germline lookup yields CDR1 MGHRA and CDR2 YSYEKL. The table lists this clone with a few counts. This specimen consisted of blood, obtained after dendritic cell vaccination. This receptor was obtained from a human donor with glioblastoma. The J gene is TRBJ2-1, the V gene TRBV4-1, with D maybe TRBD1 (6 bases). In nucleotides, the CDR3 is TGCGCCAGCAGCTTAGGGGGACATGCTCCTTATGAGCAGTTCTTC. Translated, it gives CASSLGGHAPYEQFF.